This T cell receptor (beta chain) was retrieved from a study of blood T cells in healthy people across ages. Study in general: Template switching captured about one barcoded beta molecule per two T cells.

Points from the study as a whole: The long-lived group displayed more naive CD4+ cells, plus higher diversity, than the aged donors did.

With respect to this clonotype: Its matching antigen is unknown.

This CDR3 is 12 amino acids long. Looked up from germline, CDR1 is SQVTM and CDR2 is ANQGSEA. V lost 4 bases to trimming and J lost 3 bases, with 7 bases between them. PCR was performed a second time for about 7 to 11 cycles using a sample-barcoded 5' primer and a J-beta primer mix. In TCRdb, the 5' RACE reads were re-called with MiXCR into one record per CDR3 protein. Here the sample spans 700,000 or so distinct CDR3 sequences, over 20% being singletons. The rearrangement uses TRBV29-1 and TRBJ2-1; D not certain. The sample taken for sequencing was blood. This sequence originates from an older man in good health. This chain's CDR3 is CSVGFGYNEQFF. The CDR3 region has the DNA TGCAGCGTTGGTTTCGGCTACAATGAGCAGTTCTTC.